The present TCR beta chain was sequenced within a study of OX40 agonist ivuxolimab in advanced cancers. Produced via immunoSEQ multiplex PCR; TCRdb's table is partial and in-frame only. This sample has tens of thousands of clones, with approximately 88% found just once. This clone was seen just once. This sample comprised CD4+ or CD8+ T cells sorted from blood, obtained in a trial of the OX40 agonist ivuxolimab. The receptor's source is an adult with an advanced solid tumor such as melanoma, head and neck, liver or kidney cancer.

DNA of the CDR3: TGTGCCTGGAGAGAACGCTGGCAAGAGACCCAGTACTTC. It is translated as CAWRERWQETQYF. The V call is TRBV30, the J call TRBJ2-5; no reliable D call. Germline CDR1 and CDR2: GTSNPN and SVGIG (reference sequence). V was shortened by 3 bases and J by 2 bases, with 10 bases between the two germline ends. The CDR3 loop spans 13 amino acids. Using reference TRBV30 and TRBJ2-5 for the parts outside the CDR3, the full variable domain is SQTIHQWPATLVQPVGSPLSLECTVEGTSNPNLYWYRQAAGRGLQLLFYSVGIGQISSEVPQNLSASRPQDRQFILSSKKLLLSDSGFYLCAWRERWQETQYFGPGTRLLVL.